This TCR beta chain stems from a study of CD8+ T cells in alopecia areata. V was trimmed by 1 base and J by 6 bases, leaving 6 bases between them. Per germline, CDR1 SEHNR and CDR2 FQNEAQ (reference sequence). CDR3 length: 12 residues. Extracted from the samples, RNA was reverse transcribed into cDNA to serve as the sequencing template. Data came from immunoSEQ multiplex PCR; TCRdb stores just in-frame clones and leaves some out. This repertoire shows just over 30,000 clones, about two thirds found once; its top ten account for more than 15%. This clone was seen more than once but under ten times. The sequence was obtained from a human donor with alopecia areata. The chain carries TRBV7-9 and TRBJ1-2; no definite D call. What was sequenced was NKG2D-high CD8+ T cells sorted from blood. This CDR3 is CASSLGGNGYTF. The CDR3 DNA sequence: TGTGCCAGCAGCTTAGGAGGGAATGGCTACACCTTC.